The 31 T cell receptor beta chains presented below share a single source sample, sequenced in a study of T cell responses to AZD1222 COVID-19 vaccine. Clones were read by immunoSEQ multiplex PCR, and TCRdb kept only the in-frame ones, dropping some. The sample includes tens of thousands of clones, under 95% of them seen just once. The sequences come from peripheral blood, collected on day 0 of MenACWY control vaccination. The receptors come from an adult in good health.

The CDR3 region is CATLDRGSGETQYF. For the CDR3, the DNA is TGTGCCACCCTGGACAGGGGGTCGGGGGAGACCCAGTACTTC. The rearrangement uses TRBV6-5 and TRBJ2-5; TRBD1 matches 10 bases. Germline V gene data show CDR1 as MNHEY and CDR2 as SVGAGI. V dropped 10 bases and J dropped 5; count of bases not matched to a gene: 10. This CDR3 spans 14 amino acids.

CDR3 bases: TGTGCCAGCAGCCCAGGGGTTTACTATGGCTACACCTTC. Its translation is CASSPGVYYGYTF. This chain connects TRBV7-9 to TRBJ1-2; possibly TRBD1 for D (6 bases). CDR3 length equals 13 residues. CDR1 is SEHNR and CDR2 is FQNEAQ in the germline V gene (reference sequence). V lost 5 bases and J 3 bases, leaving 10 bases between the germline ends.

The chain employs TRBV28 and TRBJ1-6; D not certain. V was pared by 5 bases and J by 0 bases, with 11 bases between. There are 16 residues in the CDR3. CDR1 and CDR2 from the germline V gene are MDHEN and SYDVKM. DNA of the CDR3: TGTGCCAGCAGTCCTCCCGGGAGCTCCTATAATTCACCCCTCCACTTT. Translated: CASSPPGSSYNSPLHF.

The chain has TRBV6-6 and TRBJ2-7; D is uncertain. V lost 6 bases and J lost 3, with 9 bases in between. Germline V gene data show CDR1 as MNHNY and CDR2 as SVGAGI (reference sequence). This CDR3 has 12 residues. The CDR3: CASSATIYEQYF. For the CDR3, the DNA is TGTGCCAGCAGCGCCACGATCTACGAGCAGTACTTC.

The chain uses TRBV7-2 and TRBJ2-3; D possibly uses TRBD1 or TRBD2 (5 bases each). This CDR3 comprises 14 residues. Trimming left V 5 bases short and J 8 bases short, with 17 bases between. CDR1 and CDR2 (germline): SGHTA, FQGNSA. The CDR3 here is CASSQGPIQGTQYF. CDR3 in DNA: TGTGCCAGCAGCCAGGGACCGATCCAGGGTACGCAGTATTTT.

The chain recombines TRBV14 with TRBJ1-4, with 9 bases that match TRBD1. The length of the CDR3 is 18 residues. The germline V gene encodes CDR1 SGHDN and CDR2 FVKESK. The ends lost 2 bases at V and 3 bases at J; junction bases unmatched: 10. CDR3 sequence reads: CASSQTTGGVEANEKLFF. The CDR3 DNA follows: TGTGCCAGCAGCCAAACTACAGGGGGCGTAGAAGCTAATGAAAAACTGTTTTTT.

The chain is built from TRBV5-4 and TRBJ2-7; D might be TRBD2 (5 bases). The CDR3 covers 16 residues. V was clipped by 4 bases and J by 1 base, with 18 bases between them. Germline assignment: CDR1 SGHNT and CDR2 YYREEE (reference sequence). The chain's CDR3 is CASSPGGLGGSYEQYF. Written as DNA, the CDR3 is TGTGCCAGCAGCCCGGGTGGCCTAGGAGGTTCCTACGAGCAGTACTTC.

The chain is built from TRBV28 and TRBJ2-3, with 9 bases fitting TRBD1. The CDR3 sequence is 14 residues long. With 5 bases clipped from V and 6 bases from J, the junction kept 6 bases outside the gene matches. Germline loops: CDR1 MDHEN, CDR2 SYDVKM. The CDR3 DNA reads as TGTGCCAGCAGTCCGGACAGGGGATTGGATACGCAGTATTTT. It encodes CASSPDRGLDTQYF.

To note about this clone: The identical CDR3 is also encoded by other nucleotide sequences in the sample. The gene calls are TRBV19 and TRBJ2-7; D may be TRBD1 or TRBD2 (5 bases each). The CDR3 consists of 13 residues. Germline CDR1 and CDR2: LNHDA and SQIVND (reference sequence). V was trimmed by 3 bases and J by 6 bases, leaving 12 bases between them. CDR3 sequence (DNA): TGTGCCAGTAGTATCCCGGGGACGGGCGAGCAGTACTTC. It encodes CASSIPGTGEQYF. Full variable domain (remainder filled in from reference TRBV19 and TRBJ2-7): DGGITQSPKYLFRKEGQNVTLSCEQNLNHDAMYWYRQDPGQGLRLIYYSQIVNDFQKGDIAEGYSVSREKKESFPLTVTSAQKNPTAFYLCASSIPGTGEQYFGPGTRLTVT.

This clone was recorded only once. CDR3 residues: CASNGGSGGYEQYF. CDR3 coding DNA: TGTGCCAGCAATGGTGGCAGCGGAGGCTACGAGCAGTACTTC. The genes are TRBV2 and TRBJ2-7; possibly TRBD2 for D (5 bases). Germline CDR1 and CDR2: SNHLY and FYNNEI. Trimming stripped 7 bases from V and 3 bases from J, with 16 bases between. CDR3 size: 14 residues. Full variable domain (remainder filled in from reference TRBV2 and TRBJ2-7): EPEVTQTPSHQVTQMGQEVILRCVPISNHLYFYWYRQILGQKVEFLVSFYNNEISEKSEIFDDQFSVERPDGSNFTLKIRSTKLEDSAMYFCASNGGSGGYEQYFGPGTRLTVT.

The CDR3 loop is CAISAAGTSTDTQYF. The CDR3 nucleotides read TGTGCCATCAGTGCAGCGGGGACTAGCACAGATACGCAGTATTTT. The V call is TRBV10-3, the J call TRBJ2-3; 7 bases align to TRBD2. With V trimmed by 4 bases and J by 0 bases, 4 bases remained unmatched. This CDR3 has 15 residues. Germline V gene sequence: CDR1 ENHRY, CDR2 SYGVKD.

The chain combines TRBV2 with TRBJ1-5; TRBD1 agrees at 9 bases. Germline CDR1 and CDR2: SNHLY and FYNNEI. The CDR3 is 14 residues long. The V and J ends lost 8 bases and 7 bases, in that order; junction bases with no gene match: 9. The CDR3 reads CASGLRTGAQPQHF. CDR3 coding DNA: TGTGCCAGCGGACTAAGGACAGGGGCGCAGCCCCAGCATTTT.

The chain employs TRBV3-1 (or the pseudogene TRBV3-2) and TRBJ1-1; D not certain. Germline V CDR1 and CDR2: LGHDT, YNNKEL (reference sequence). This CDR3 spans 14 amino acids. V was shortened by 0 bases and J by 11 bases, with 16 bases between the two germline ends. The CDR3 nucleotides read TGTGCCAGCAGCCAAGATACGGGGAGGAGAAGGGCTTTCTTT. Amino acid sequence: CASSQDTGRRRAFF.

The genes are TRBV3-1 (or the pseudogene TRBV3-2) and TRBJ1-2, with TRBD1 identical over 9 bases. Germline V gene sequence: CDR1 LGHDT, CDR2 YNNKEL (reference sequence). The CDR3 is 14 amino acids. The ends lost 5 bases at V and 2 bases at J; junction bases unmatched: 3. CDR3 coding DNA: TGTGCCAGCAGCACCGGGACAGGGAACTATGGCTACACCTTC. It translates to CASSTGTGNYGYTF.

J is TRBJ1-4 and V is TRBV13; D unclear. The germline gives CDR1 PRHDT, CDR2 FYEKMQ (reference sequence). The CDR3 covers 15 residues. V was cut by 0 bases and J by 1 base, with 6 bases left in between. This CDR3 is CASSLGLGTNEKLFF. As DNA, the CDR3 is TGTGCCAGCAGCTTAGGCCTAGGAACTAATGAAAAACTGTTTTTT.

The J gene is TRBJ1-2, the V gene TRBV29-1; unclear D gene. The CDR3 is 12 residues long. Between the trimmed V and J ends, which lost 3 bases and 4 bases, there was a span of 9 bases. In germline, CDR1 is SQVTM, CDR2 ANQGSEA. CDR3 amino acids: CSVDRSLYGYTF. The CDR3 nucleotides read TGCAGCGTTGACAGGAGCCTCTATGGCTACACCTTC. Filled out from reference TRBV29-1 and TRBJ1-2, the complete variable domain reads SAVISQKPSRDICQRGTSLTIQCQVDSQVTMMFWYRQQPGQSLTLIATANQGSEATYESGFVIDKFPISRPNLTFSTLTVSNMSPEDSSIYLCSVDRSLYGYTFGSGTRLTVV.

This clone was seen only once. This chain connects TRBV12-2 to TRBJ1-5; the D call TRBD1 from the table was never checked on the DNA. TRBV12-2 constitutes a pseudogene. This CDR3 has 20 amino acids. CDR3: CASRLGGQGPFSYSNQPQHF. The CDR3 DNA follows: TGTGCAAGTCGCTTAGGGGGACAGGGGCCCTTCTCATATAGCAATCAGCCCCAGCATTTT.

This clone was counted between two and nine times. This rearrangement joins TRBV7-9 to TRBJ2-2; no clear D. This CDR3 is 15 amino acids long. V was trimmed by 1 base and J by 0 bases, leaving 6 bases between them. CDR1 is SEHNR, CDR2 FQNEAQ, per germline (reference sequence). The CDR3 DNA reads TGTGCCAGCAGCTTAGGCCAGACGAACACCGGGGAGCTGTTTTTT. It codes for CASSLGQTNTGELFF. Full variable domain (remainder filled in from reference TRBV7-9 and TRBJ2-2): DTGVSQNPRHKITKRGQNVTFRCDPISEHNRLYWYRQTLGQGPEFLTYFQNEAQLEKSRLLSDRFSAERPKGSFSTLEIQRTEQGDSAMYLCASSLGQTNTGELFFGEGSRLTVL.

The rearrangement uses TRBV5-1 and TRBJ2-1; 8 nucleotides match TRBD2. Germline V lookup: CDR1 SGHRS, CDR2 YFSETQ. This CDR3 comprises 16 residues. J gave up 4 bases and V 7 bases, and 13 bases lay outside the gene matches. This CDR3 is CASDEGSSGGYNEQFF. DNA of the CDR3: TGCGCCAGCGATGAGGGGTCCAGCGGGGGTTACAATGAGCAGTTCTTC.

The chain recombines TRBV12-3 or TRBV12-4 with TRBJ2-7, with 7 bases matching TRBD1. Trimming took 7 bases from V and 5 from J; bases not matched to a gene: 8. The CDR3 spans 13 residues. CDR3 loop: CASNRGQPHEQYF. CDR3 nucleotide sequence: TGTGCCAGCAATCGGGGACAGCCCCACGAGCAGTACTTC.

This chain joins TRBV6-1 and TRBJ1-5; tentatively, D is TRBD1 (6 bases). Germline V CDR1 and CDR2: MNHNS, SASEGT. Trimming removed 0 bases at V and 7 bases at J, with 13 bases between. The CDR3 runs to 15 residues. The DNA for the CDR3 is TGTGCCAGCAGTGAAGCTTGGGGGGGCAGGCAGCCCCAGCATTTT. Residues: CASSEAWGGRQPQHF.

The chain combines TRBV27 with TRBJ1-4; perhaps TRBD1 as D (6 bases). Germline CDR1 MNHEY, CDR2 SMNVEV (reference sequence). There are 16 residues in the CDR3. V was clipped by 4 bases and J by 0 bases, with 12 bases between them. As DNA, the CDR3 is TGTGCCAGCAGTTACGCAGGGGCGCCAACTAATGAAAAACTGTTTTTT. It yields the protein CASSYAGAPTNEKLFF. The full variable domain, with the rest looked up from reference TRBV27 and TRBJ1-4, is EAQVTQNPRYLITVTGKKLTVTCSQNMNHEYMSWYRQDPGLGLRQIYYSMNVEVTDKGDVPEGYKVSRKEKRNFPLILESPSPNQTSLYFCASSYAGAPTNEKLFFGSGTQLSVL.

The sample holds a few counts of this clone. This CDR3 reads CSVEGTSYEQYF. CDR3 nucleotides: TGCAGCGTTGAAGGGACTTCCTACGAGCAGTACTTC. The rearrangement uses TRBV29-1 and TRBJ2-7; D might be TRBD2 (5 bases). Between the trimmed V and J ends, which lost 1 base and 1 base, there was a span of 5 bases. Germline values: CDR1 SQVTM, CDR2 ANQGSEA. The CDR3 covers 12 residues.

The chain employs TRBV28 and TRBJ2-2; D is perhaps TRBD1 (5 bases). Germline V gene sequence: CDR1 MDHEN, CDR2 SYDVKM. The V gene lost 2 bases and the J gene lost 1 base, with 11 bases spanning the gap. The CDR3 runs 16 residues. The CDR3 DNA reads TGTGCCAGCAGTTTACCCTGGCAGGGGAACACCGGGGAGCTGTTTTTT. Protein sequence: CASSLPWQGNTGELFF.

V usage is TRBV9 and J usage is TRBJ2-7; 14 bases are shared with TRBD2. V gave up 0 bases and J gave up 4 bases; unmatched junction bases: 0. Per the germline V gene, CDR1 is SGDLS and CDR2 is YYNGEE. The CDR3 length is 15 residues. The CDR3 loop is CASSVGTSGGYEQYF. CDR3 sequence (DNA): TGTGCCAGCAGCGTAGGGACTAGCGGGGGGTACGAGCAGTACTTC.

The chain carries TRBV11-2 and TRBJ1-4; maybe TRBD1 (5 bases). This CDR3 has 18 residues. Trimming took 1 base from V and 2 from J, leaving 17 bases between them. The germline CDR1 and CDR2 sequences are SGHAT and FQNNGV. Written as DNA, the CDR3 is TGTGCCAGCAGCTTAGGTGGTAGAATGGGGGACACTAATGAAAAACTGTTTTTT. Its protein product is CASSLGGRMGDTNEKLFF.

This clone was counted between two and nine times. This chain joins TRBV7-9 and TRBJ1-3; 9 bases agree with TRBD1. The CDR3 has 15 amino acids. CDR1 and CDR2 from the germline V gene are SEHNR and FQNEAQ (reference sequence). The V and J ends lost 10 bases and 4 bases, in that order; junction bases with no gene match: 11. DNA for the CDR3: TGTGCCATCCACAGGGGGCCCGCCGAGGGAAACACCATATATTTT. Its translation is CAIHRGPAEGNTIYF.

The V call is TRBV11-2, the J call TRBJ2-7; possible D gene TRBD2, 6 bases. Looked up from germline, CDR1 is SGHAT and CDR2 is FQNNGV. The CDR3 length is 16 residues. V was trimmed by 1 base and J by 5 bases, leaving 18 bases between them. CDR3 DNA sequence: TGTGCCAGCAGCTTAGGGGGCGGTGCGGGGACCCACGAGCAGTACTTC. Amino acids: CASSLGGGAGTHEQYF.

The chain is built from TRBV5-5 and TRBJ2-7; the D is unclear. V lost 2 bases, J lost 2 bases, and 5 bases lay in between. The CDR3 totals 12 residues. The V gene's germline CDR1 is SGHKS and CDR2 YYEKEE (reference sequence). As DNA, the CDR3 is TGTGCCAGCAGCTTCCAGGCCTACGAGCAGTACTTC. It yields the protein CASSFQAYEQYF.

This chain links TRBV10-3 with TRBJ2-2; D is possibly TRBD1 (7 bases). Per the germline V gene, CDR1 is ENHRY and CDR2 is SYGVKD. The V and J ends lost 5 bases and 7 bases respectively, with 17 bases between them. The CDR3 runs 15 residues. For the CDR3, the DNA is TGTGCCATCAGTAGCCTGACAGGGAGGATCGGGGAGCTGTTTTTT. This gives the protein CAISSLTGRIGELFF.

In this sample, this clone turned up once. This CDR3 is CSALDSYEQYF. In nucleotides, the CDR3 is TGCAGTGCCTTGGACTCCTACGAGCAGTACTTC. The chain combines TRBV20-1 with TRBJ2-7; D is uncertain. The germline gives CDR1 DFQATT, CDR2 SNEGSKA (reference sequence). Trimming pared 6 bases from V and 0 bases from J, leaving 6 bases between. The CDR3 has 11 residues.